This TCR beta chain is drawn from a study of blood T cell repertoires in COVID-19 (dated by TCRdb to the early 2020s). Describing the broader study: Samples covering the acute and convalescent phases of COVID-19 were provided by collaborators in the United States, Italy and Spain. The material from the prospective study consisted of cDNA or gDNA derived from T cells, B-cell-depleted T cells, or PBMCs. Subjects who had been exposed to COVID-19, were actively infected with it, or had recovered from it provided the deeply sampled blood TCRbeta repertoires that made up the dataset. The repertoires were released in a freely available public database meant as a resource for research on the immune response to SARS-CoV-2. Samples came from the ongoing ImmuneRACE study (first 160 participants) plus 1,254 subjects from 6 global collaborators. Sample metadata almost always included a de-identified subject ID, COVID-19 status, age in years and sex. HLA class I and class II types, where available, came from metadata supplied by the sample provider rather than from assay-based typing.

Broad study findings and their caveats: How much clinical and demographic metadata was included differed by source and by participant, and the metadata was provided uncurated.

Collaborating institutions collected whole blood in K2EDTA tubes following their own protocols. For TCRbeta analysis, collaborator samples were shipped as frozen whole blood, as isolated PBMCs, or as DNA extracted from either sample type. The immunoSEQ Assay, a bias-controlled multiplex PCR, was used to amplify TCRbeta CDR3 regions from genomic DNA. On the authors' methods: Nucleated cell counts per sample were estimated from amplification of reference gene primers within the assay. To quantify the absolute abundance of each unique TCRbeta CDR3 rearrangement, sequence reads were collapsed and filtered. For each sample, productive Simpson clonality was calculated as the square root of Simpson's diversity index across productive rearrangements. The table comes from immuneACCESS by way of TCRdb, which keeps in-frame sequences with V and J called. Part of the clones is missing from these tables; in studies checked, under half for an unresolved V gene and the rest for unknown reasons. V, J and clone size are those of that table, while D and trimming were read from the DNA. A total of about 170,000 clones appear in this sample, approximately 83% of them only once. The ten largest clonotypes hold over 2% of the sample.

The table lists this clone with a few counts. Its antigen is unknown. Base quality data are lacking; no much larger clone is found one base away. The CDR3 covers 14 residues, taking in both the cysteine and the phenylalanine. The only DNA kept is the CDR3, 42 bases in frame from the first base. As encoded in the germline V gene, CDR1 is SQVTM while CDR2 is ANQGSEA. The junction shows trimming of 0 bases on V and 2 bases on J, plus 11 bases between the germline ends. The rearrangement combines TRBV29-1 with TRBJ2-7; TRBD1 is perhaps the D gene, given 5 matching bases. The sequence derives from an elderly woman with acute or convalescent COVID-19. Material for sequencing was peripheral blood. The CDR3 sequence is CSVEEGRGTYEQYF. In nucleotides, the sequence is TGCAGCGTTGAAGAGGGTAGGGGAACCTACGAGCAGTACTTC.